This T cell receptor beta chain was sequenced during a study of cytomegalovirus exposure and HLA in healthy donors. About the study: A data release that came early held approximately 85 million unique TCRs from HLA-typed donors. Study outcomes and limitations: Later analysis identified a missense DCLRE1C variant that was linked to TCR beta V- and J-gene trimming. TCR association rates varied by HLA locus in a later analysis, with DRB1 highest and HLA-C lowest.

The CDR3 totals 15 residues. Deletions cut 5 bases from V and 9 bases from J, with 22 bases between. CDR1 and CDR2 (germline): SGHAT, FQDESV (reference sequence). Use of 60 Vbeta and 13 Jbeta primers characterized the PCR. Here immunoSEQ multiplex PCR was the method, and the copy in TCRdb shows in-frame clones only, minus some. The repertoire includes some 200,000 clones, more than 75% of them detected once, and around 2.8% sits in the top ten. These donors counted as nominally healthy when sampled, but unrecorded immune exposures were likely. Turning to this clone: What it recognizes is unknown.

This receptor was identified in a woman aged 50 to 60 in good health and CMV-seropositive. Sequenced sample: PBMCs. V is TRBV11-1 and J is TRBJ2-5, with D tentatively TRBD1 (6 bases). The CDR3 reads CASSASTGSNGAQYF. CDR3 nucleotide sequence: TGTGCCAGCAGCGCATCGACAGGTTCCAACGGGGCCCAGTACTTC. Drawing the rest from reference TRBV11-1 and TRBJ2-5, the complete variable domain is EAEVAQSPRYKITEKSQAVAFWCDPISGHATLYWYRQILGQGPELLVQFQDESVVDDSQLPKDRFSAERLKGVDSTLKIQPAELGDSAMYLCASSASTGSNGAQYFGPGTRLLVL.